A single count supports the clone carrying this T cell receptor (beta chain). Its antigen is still unknown. The sample belongs to a study of CD8 T cells in ankylosing spondylitis. Generation of TCR beta libraries employed quantitative 5'-RACE incorporating molecular barcodes. One entry per CDR3 protein, called by TCRdb with MiXCR from the 5' RACE reads. The data show 150,000 to 200,000 distinct CDR3 sequences, over 10% seen once. V was pared by 3 bases and J by 3 bases, with 9 bases of the junction left unmatched. CDR1 and CDR2 (germline): GTSNPN, SVGIG (reference sequence). CDR3 length: 17 amino acids. The study's findings and limits: Within peripheral blood, clones linked to disease were CD8+ and relatively rare. One TCR beta motif, made up of under ten highly homologous variants, appeared characteristic of ankylosing spondylitis blood. Clones tied to disease were said to be significantly enriched in matched ankylosing spondylitis synovial fluid.

This clonotype was obtained from a female donor with ankylosing spondylitis or in good health (not recorded which). The sequenced sample was blood, either unsorted or a sorted T cell fraction (not recorded which). The V and J genes are TRBV30 and TRBJ2-2; TRBD2 agrees at 11 bases. The CDR3 coding sequence is TGTGCCTGGAGGCGAACAGGACTAGCGGGCTACACCGGGGAGCTGTTTTTT. Translation: CAWRRTGLAGYTGELFF.